This T cell receptor beta chain was recovered during a study of T-cell reconstitution after alpha-beta-depleted transplantation in children. As it was prepared, the TCRbeta library received unique molecular identifiers. TCRdb called the PCR reads again in MiXCR, with one record for every CDR3 protein. The sample shows 400,000 to 500,000 distinct CDR3 sequences, approximately 11% of them seen only once. The origin of this receptor is a human donor who donated a stem cell graft to a child with acute myeloid leukemia. This specimen was PBMCs from the stem cell graft donor, taken from the stem cell graft.

CDR3 loop: CSARGREWSAEAFF. CDR3 DNA sequence: TGCAGTGCTAGGGGTCGGGAGTGGAGCGCTGAAGCTTTCTTT. V usage is TRBV20-1 and J usage is TRBJ1-1, with unresolved D. This CDR3 has 14 residues. Per germline, CDR1 DFQATT and CDR2 SNEGSKA (reference sequence). The V end was cut by 3 bases, the J end by 6 bases, with 17 bases between.